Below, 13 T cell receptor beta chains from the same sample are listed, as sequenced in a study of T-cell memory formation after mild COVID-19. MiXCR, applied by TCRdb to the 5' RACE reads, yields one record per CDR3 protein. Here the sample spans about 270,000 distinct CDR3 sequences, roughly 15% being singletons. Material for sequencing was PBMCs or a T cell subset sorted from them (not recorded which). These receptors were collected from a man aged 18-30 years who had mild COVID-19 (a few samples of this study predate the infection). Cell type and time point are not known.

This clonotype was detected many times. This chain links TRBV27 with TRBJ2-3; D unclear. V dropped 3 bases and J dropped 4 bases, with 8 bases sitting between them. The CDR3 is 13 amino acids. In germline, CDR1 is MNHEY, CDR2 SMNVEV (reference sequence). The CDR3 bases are TGTGCCAGCAGTTTGTCTTGGGCAGATACGCAGTATTTT. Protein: CASSLSWADTQYF.

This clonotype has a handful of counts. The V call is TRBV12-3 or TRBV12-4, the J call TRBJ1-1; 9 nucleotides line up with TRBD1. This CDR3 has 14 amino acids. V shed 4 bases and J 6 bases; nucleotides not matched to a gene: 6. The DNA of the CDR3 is TGTGCCAGCAGTTGGACAGGGGAGGGGGCTGAAGCTTTCTTT. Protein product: CASSWTGEGAEAFF.

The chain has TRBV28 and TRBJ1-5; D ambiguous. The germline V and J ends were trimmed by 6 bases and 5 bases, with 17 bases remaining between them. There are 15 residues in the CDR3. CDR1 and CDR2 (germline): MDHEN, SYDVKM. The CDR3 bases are TGTGCCAGCAGCTGGGCCTGGAGGAGTGATCAGCCCCAGCATTTT. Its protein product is CASSWAWRSDQPQHF.

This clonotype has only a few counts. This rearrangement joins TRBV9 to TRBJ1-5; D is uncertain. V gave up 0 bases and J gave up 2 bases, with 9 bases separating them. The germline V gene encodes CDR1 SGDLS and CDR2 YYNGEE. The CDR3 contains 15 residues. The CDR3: CASSVAGGGNQPQHF. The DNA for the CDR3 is TGTGCCAGCAGCGTAGCGGGAGGAGGCAATCAGCCCCAGCATTTT.

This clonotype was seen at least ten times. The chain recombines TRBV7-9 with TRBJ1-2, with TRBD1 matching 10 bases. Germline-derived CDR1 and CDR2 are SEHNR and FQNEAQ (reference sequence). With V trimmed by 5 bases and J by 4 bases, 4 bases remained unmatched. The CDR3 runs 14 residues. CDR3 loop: CASSRGQGPYGYTF. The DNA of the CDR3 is TGTGCCAGCAGCCGGGGACAGGGGCCCTATGGCTACACCTTC. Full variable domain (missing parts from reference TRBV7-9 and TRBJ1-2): DTGVSQNPRHKITKRGQNVTFRCDPISEHNRLYWYRQTLGQGPEFLTYFQNEAQLEKSRLLSDRFSAERPKGSFSTLEIQRTEQGDSAMYLCASSRGQGPYGYTFGSGTRLTVV.

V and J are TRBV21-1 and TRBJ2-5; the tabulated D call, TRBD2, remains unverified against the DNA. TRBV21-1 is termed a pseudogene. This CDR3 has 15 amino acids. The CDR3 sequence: CASSETGRGKGTQYF. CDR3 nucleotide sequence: TGTGCCAGCAGCGAAACAGGGAGGGGGAAAGGGACCCAGTACTTC.

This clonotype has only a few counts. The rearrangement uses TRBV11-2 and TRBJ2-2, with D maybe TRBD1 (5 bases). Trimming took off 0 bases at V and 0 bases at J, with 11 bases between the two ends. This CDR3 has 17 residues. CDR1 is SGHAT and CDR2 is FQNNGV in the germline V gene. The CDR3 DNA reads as TGTGCCAGCAGCTTAGACGGAGCGACAGCGAACACCGGGGAGCTGTTTTTT. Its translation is CASSLDGATANTGELFF.

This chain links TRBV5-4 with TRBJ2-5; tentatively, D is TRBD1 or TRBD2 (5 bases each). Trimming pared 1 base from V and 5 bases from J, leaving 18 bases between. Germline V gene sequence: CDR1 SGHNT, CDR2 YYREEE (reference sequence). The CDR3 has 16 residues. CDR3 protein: CASSLSILGVGETQYF. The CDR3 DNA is TGTGCCAGCAGCTTGAGTATACTGGGGGTCGGGGAGACCCAGTACTTC.

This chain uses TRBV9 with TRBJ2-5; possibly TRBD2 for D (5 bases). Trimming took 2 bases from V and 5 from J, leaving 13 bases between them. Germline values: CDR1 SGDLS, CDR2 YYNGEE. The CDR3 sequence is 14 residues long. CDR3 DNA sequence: TGTGCCAGCAGCGTTACGGGGTATGGGGAGACCCAGTACTTC. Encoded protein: CASSVTGYGETQYF. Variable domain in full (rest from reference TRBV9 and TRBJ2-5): DSGVTQTPKHLITATGQRVTLRCSPRSGDLSVYWYQQSLDQGLQFLIQYYNGEERAKGNILERFSAQQFPDLHSELNLSSLELGDSALYFCASSVTGYGETQYFGPGTRLLVL.

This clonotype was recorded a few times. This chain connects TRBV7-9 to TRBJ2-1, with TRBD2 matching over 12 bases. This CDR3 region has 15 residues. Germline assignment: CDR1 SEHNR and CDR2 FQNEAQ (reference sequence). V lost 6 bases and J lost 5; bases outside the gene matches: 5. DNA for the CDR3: TGTGCCAGCAGTCAGACTAGCGGGGGTAACAATGAGCAGTTCTTC. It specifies CASSQTSGGNNEQFF.

The CDR3 here is CASSQALEGSNEQFF. DNA of the CDR3: TGTGCCAGCAGCCAAGCCTTGGAAGGGTCCAATGAGCAGTTCTTC. The gene calls are TRBV3-1 and TRBJ2-1; D unresolved. CDR3 size: 15 residues. With 1 base removed from V and 6 bases from J, the gap between germline ends came to 13 bases. Germline lookup yields CDR1 LGHDT and CDR2 YNNKEL (reference sequence).

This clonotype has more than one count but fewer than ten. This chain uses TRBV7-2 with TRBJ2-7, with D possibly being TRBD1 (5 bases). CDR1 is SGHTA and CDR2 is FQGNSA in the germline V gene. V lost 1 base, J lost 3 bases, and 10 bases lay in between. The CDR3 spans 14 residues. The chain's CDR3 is CASSLVGANYEQYV. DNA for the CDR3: TGTGCCAGCAGCTTAGTTGGGGCAAACTACGAGCAGTACGTC.

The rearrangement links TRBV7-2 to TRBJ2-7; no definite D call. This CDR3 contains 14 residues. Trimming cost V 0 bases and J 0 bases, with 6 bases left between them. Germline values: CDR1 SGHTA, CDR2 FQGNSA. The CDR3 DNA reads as TGTGCCAGCAGCTTAGCGGGGTTCTCCTACGAGCAGTACTTC. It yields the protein CASSLAGFSYEQYF.